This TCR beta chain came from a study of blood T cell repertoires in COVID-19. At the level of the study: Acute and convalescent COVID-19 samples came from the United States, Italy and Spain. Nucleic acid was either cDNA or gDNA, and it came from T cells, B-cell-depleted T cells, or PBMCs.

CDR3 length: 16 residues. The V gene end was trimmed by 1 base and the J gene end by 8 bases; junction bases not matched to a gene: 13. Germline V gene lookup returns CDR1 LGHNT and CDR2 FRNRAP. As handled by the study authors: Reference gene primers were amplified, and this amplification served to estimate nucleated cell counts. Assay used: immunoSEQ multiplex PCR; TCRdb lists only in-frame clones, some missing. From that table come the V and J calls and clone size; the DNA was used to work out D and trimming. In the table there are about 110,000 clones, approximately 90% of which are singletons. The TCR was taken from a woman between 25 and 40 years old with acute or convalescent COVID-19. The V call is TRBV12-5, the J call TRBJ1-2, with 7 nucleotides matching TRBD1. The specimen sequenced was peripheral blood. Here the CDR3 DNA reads TGTGCTAGTGGTTTGGGCCTCACAGGGGAAGCAGGGGGCTACACCTTC. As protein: CASGLGLTGEAGGYTF.